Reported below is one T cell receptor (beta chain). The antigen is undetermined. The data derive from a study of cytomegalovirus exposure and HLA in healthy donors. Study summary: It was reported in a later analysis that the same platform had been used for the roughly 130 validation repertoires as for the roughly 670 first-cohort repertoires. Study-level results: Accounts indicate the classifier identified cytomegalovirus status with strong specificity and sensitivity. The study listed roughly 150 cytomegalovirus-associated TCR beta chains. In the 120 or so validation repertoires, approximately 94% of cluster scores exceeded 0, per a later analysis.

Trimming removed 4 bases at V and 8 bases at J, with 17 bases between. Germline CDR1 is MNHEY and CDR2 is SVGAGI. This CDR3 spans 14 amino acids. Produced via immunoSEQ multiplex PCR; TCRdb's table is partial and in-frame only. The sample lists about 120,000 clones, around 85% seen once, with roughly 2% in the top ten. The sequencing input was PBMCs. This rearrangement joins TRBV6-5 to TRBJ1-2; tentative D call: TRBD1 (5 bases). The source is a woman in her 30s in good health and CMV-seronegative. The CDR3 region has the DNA TGTGCCAGCAGTTCGGGTGGGGGGGATTCCGGCTACACCTTC. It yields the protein CASSSGGGDSGYTF.